The 7 T cell receptor beta chains presented below share a single source sample, sequenced in a study of CD8 T cells in ankylosing spondylitis. TCRdb called the 5' RACE reads again in MiXCR, with one record for every CDR3 protein. The sample shows 30,000 to 35,000 distinct CDR3 sequences, approximately 28% of them seen only once. Material: synovial fluid, either unsorted or a sorted T cell fraction (not recorded which). The source is a male donor with ankylosing spondylitis.

The chain has TRBV27 and TRBJ2-1; D uncertain. The CDR3 consists of 14 residues. Trimming left V 2 bases short and J 5 bases short, with 10 bases between. The germline gives CDR1 MNHEY, CDR2 SMNVEV (reference sequence). The CDR3 sequence is CASSLVGYHNEQFF. CDR3 coding DNA: TGTGCCAGCAGTTTAGTGGGCTACCACAATGAGCAGTTCTTC.

The chain has TRBV7-2 and TRBJ2-2, with 7 bases identical to TRBD2. The CDR3 is 16 residues long. Trimming cost V 5 bases and J 4 bases; bases outside gene matches: 10. Germline assignment: CDR1 SGHTA and CDR2 FQGNSA. The CDR3 DNA sequence: TGTGCCAGCAGCCGAATCCTGACTAGCTCCACCGGGGAGCTGTTTTTT. It codes for CASSRILTSSTGELFF.

The chain recombines TRBV6-2 or TRBV6-3 with TRBJ2-3, with 7 bases lining up with TRBD2. Unmatched junction bases numbered 15, after V lost 6 bases and J lost 3 bases. Germline values: CDR1 MNHEY, CDR2 SVGEGT. This CDR3 has 17 residues. CDR3 sequence (DNA): TGTGCCAGCAGGGAAAGGGTGTCCCAGCGGGATACAGATACGCAGTATTTT. The encoded protein is CASRERVSQRDTDTQYF.

The V and J genes are TRBV18 and TRBJ1-1; 7 positions agree with TRBD1. Germline trimming cut 2 bases from V and 4 bases from J; bases unmatched to any gene: 4. The CDR3 is 14 residues long. Germline CDR1 and CDR2: KGHSH and LQKENI. The DNA of the CDR3 is TGTGCCAGCTCACCAGACAGGGTGGGCACTGAAGCTTTCTTT. Residues: CASSPDRVGTEAFF.

The chain has TRBV5-8 and TRBJ2-5, with 9 bases matching TRBD1. V dropped 4 bases and J dropped 0; count of bases not matched to a gene: 4. CDR3 length equals 15 residues. Germline V lookup: CDR1 SGHTS, CDR2 YDEGEE. The CDR3 sequence: CASSLQGANQETQYF. Written as DNA, the CDR3 is TGTGCCAGCAGCCTACAGGGGGCCAACCAAGAGACCCAGTACTTC.

The chain carries TRBV6-1 and TRBJ1-2; 7 bases fit TRBD1. V was pared by 5 bases and J by 5 bases, with 8 bases of the junction left unmatched. The CDR3 runs 14 residues. Per the germline V gene, CDR1 is MNHNS and CDR2 is SASEGT. The CDR3 sequence: CASSKGARSYGYTF. The CDR3 DNA follows: TGTGCCAGCAGTAAGGGGGCGCGGTCTTATGGCTACACCTTC.

This clonotype is medium-sized (0.01 to 0.1%). The genes are TRBV29-1 and TRBJ2-1; no clear D gene. The germline V gene has CDR1 SQVTM and CDR2 ANQGSEA. The CDR3 contains 14 residues. V lost 1 base and J lost 1, with 8 bases in between. In DNA form, the CDR3 reads TGCAGCGTTGAAGGTCAGATATCCTACAATGAGCAGTTCTTC. Its translation is CSVEGQISYNEQFF.